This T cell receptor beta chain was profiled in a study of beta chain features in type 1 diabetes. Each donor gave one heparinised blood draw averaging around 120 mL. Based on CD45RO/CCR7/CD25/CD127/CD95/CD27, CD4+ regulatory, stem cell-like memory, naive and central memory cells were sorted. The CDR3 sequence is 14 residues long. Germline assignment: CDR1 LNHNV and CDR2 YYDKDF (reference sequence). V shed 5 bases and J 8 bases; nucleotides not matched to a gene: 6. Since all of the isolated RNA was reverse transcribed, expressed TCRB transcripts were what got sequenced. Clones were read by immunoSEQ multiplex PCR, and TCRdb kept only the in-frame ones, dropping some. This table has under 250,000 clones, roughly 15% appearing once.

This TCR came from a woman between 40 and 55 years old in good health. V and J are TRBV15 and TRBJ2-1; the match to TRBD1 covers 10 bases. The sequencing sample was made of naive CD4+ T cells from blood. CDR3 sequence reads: CATSLGQGVYEQFF. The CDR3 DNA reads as TGTGCCACCAGCTTAGGACAGGGGGTCTATGAGCAGTTCTTC.